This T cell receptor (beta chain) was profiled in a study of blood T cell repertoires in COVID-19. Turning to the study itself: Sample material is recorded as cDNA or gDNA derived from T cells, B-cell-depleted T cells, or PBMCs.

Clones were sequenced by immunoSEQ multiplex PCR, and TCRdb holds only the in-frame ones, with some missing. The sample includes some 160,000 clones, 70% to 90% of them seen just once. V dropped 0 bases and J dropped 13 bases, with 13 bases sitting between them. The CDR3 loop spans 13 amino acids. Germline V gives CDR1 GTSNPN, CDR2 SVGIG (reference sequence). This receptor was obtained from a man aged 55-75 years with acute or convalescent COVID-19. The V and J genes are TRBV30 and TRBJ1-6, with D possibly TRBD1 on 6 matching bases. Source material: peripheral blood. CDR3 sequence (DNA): TGTGCCTGGAGTGTACAACAGGGTTCGCCCCTCCACTTT. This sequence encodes CAWSVQQGSPLHF.